These 8 T cell receptor beta chains were all obtained from the same sample, sequenced in a study of T cell changes during pregnancy in multiple sclerosis. Some clones are missing from TCRdb's copy, which holds only in-frame ones; the method was immunoSEQ multiplex PCR. The sample shows 45,000 to 75,000 clones, nearly 95% of them seen only once. This specimen consisted of peripheral blood, obtained in the first trimester of pregnancy. The receptors stem from a female donor with multiple sclerosis, enrolled in a pregnancy study.

V is TRBV11-2 and J is TRBJ2-3; TRBD2 aligns across 7 bases. V gave up 1 base and J gave up 0 bases; unmatched junction bases: 4. The CDR3 runs to 16 residues. The germline CDR1 and CDR2 sequences are SGHAT and FQNNGV. The CDR3 loop reads CASSLVGRGSTDTQYF. The CDR3 bases are TGTGCCAGCAGCTTAGTCGGGCGGGGGAGCACAGATACGCAGTATTTT.

This clone showed up just a few times. Here the CDR3 reads CASSLATSGVYNEQFF. Here the CDR3 DNA reads TGTGCCAGCAGCTTGGCCACTAGCGGGGTTTACAATGAGCAGTTCTTC. This chain connects TRBV5-8 to TRBJ2-1; 10 bases line up with TRBD2. V was pared by 0 bases and J by 4 bases, with 4 bases of the junction left unmatched. The CDR3 loop spans 16 amino acids. CDR1 and CDR2 from the germline V gene are SGHTS and YDEGEE.

The CDR3 sequence is CASSPTGVVNEKLFF. As DNA, the CDR3 is TGTGCCAGCAGCCCGACGGGAGTGGTTAATGAAAAACTGTTTTTT. The chain carries TRBV7-3 and TRBJ1-4; D not certain. V was pared by 5 bases and J by 4 bases, with 14 bases between. This CDR3 contains 15 residues. In germline, CDR1 is SGHTA, CDR2 FQGTGA. Filled out from reference TRBV7-3 and TRBJ1-4, the complete variable domain reads GAGVSQTPSNKVTEKGKYVELRCDPISGHTALYWYRQSLGQGPEFLIYFQGTGAADDSGLPNDRFFAVRPEGSVSTLKIQRTERGDSAVYLCASSPTGVVNEKLFFGSGTQLSVL.

In its sample, this clone was seen once. Here the CDR3 DNA reads TGTGCCAGCAGCCGGACAGGGAGCTCCTACGAGCAGTACTTC. The encoded protein is CASSRTGSSYEQYF. The rearrangement links TRBV19 to TRBJ2-7; 8 bases map to TRBD1. Per the germline V gene, CDR1 is LNHDA and CDR2 is SQIVND (reference sequence). This CDR3 is built from 14 residues. The trim removed 9 bases at V and 0 bases at J, leaving 7 bases unmatched.

The chain links TRBV9 to TRBJ2-1; D perhaps matches TRBD2 (5 bases). CDR3 length equals 15 residues. Trimming removed 1 base at V and 2 bases at J, with 10 bases between. The germline CDR1 and CDR2 sequences are SGDLS and YYNGEE. In nucleotides, the CDR3 is TGTGCCAGCAGCGTACGAGCGGAACCCTACAATGAGCAGTTCTTC. Its translation is CASSVRAEPYNEQFF.

This clone was picked up one time. The genes are TRBV29-1 and TRBJ2-3; a possible D gene is TRBD1 (5 bases). The V end was cut by 3 bases, the J end by 0 bases, with 10 bases between. CDR1 is SQVTM and CDR2 is ANQGSEA in the germline V gene. The CDR3 sequence is 14 residues long. This CDR3 reads CSVEGRASTDTQYF. CDR3 bases: TGCAGCGTTGAGGGCAGGGCTAGCACAGATACGCAGTATTTT.

The V call is TRBV7-9, the J call TRBJ1-4, with 9 positions matching TRBD1. J was trimmed by 7 bases and V by 7 bases; bases with no gene match: 10. Per germline, CDR1 SEHNR and CDR2 FQNEAQ (reference sequence). CDR3 length: 15 residues. CDR3 amino acids: CASILVGQGGEKLFF. The CDR3 nucleotides read TGTGCCAGCATCCTAGTGGGACAGGGAGGTGAAAAACTGTTTTTT. Complete variable domain (other parts from reference TRBV7-9 and TRBJ1-4): DTGVSQNPRHKITKRGQNVTFRCDPISEHNRLYWYRQTLGQGPEFLTYFQNEAQLEKSRLLSDRFSAERPKGSFSTLEIQRTEQGDSAMYLCASILVGQGGEKLFFGSGTQLSVL.

The chain combines TRBV6-5 with TRBJ1-2, with D uncertain. The CDR3 spans 14 residues. V shed 3 bases and J shed 4 bases, with 12 bases lying between them. Germline loops: CDR1 MNHEY, CDR2 SVGAGI. CDR3 protein: CASSYTVPGYGYTF. The CDR3 nucleotides are TGTGCCAGCAGTTATACAGTTCCAGGCTATGGCTACACCTTC.